This T cell receptor beta chain comes out of a study of radiotherapy plus CTLA-4 blockade in lung cancer. With ipilimumab providing CTLA-4 blockade, focal radiation was administered to patients who had chemo-refractory metastatic non-small-cell lung cancer. Data came from immunoSEQ multiplex PCR; TCRdb stores just in-frame clones and leaves some out. The top ten clones hold around 8.8% of a sample with tens of thousands of clones, about four fifths of them seen once. On this clone itself: Its specificity is not known.

Study-level findings and limits: Early blood T cell clone dynamics reportedly forecast response best, with interferon-beta.

The CDR3 totals 16 residues. V was shortened by 6 bases and J by 2 bases, with 17 bases between the two germline ends. Looked up from germline, CDR1 is SEHNR and CDR2 is FQNEAQ (reference sequence). The sample here was peripheral blood, taken from a patient treated with radiotherapy plus ipilimumab. The chain uses TRBV7-9 and TRBJ1-3; D is uncertain. This sequence originates from a human donor with non-small cell lung cancer who had a complete response to radiotherapy plus ipilimumab. CDR3 coding DNA: TGTGCCAGCAGTCCCAGCGAGGCGGTTCCTGGAAACACCATATATTTT. This sequence encodes CASSPSEAVPGNTIYF. Full variable domain (remainder filled in from reference TRBV7-9 and TRBJ1-3): DTGVSQNPRHKITKRGQNVTFRCDPISEHNRLYWYRQTLGQGPEFLTYFQNEAQLEKSRLLSDRFSAERPKGSFSTLEIQRTEQGDSAMYLCASSPSEAVPGNTIYFGEGSWLTVV.